These 32 T cell receptor beta chains share one sample of origin, sequenced in a study of T cell changes during pregnancy in multiple sclerosis. TCRdb keeps only in-frame clones here, not all; method: immunoSEQ multiplex PCR. The profile shows nearly 110,000 clones, about 90% of them singletons. The input for sequencing was peripheral blood, taken before pregnancy. All receptors derive from a female donor with multiple sclerosis, enrolled in a pregnancy study.

This chain links TRBV4-2 with TRBJ2-1; D unclear. Trimming took 2 bases from V and 4 from J, leaving 9 bases between them. Germline V CDR1 and CDR2: LGHNA, YNFKEQ. This CDR3 has 14 residues. The CDR3 reads CASSQQEGYNEQFF. DNA of the CDR3: TGTGCCAGCAGCCAACAGGAAGGATACAATGAGCAGTTCTTC.

This clone occurred a few times. The chain has TRBV2 and TRBJ1-5; 7 bases fit TRBD1. This CDR3 is 14 amino acids long. Per germline, CDR1 SNHLY and CDR2 FYNNEI. V lost 5 bases to trimming and J lost 2 bases; unmatched junction nucleotides: 3. As DNA, the CDR3 is TGTGCCAGCAGTCGACAGGGCGGCAATCAGCCCCAGCATTTT. Translating gives CASSRQGGNQPQHF.

The CDR3 protein is CASSPSRRNEQYF. The CDR3 DNA reads TGTGCCAGCAGCCCTAGCCGCCGAAACGAGCAGTACTTC. This rearrangement joins TRBV7-9 to TRBJ2-7; a weak D match, TRBD2 (5 bases). Trimming cost V 5 bases and J 5 bases, with 13 bases left between them. CDR1 is SEHNR and CDR2 is FQNEAQ in the germline V gene (reference sequence). CDR3 size: 13 residues.

As to this clone: The identical CDR3 is also encoded by other nucleotide sequences in the sample. V and J are TRBV15 and TRBJ2-7, with TRBD1 matching 7 bases. The length of the CDR3 is 16 residues. V was clipped by 4 bases and J by 5 bases; unmatched bases: 14. The germline gives CDR1 LNHNV, CDR2 YYDKDF (reference sequence). The CDR3 DNA reads TGTGCCACCAGCATGAAAATTAAGGGGGCTCGGAACGAGCAGTACTTC. The encoded protein is CATSMKIKGARNEQYF.

The chain is built from TRBV2 and TRBJ1-6, with D maybe TRBD1 (5 bases). Deletions cut 6 bases from V and 5 bases from J, with 11 bases between. The length of the CDR3 is 14 residues. The germline V gene has CDR1 SNHLY and CDR2 FYNNEI. This chain's CDR3 is CASSLGGDNSPLHF. The CDR3 nucleotides are TGTGCCAGCAGCCTTGGAGGGGATAATTCACCCCTCCACTTT.

This chain joins TRBV28 and TRBJ2-7, with D tentatively TRBD2 (6 bases). This CDR3 is 14 amino acids long. V gave up 5 bases and J gave up 3 bases, with 14 bases separating them. Per germline, CDR1 MDHEN and CDR2 SYDVKM. The CDR3 DNA is TGTGCCAGCAGTGTTACCGGGACTCGCTACGAGCAGTACTTC. Protein: CASSVTGTRYEQYF.

The chain employs TRBV6-1 and TRBJ1-1, with TRBD1 matching over 9 bases. The CDR3 runs to 15 residues. The ends lost 4 bases at V and 6 bases at J; junction bases unmatched: 9. Per germline, CDR1 MNHNS and CDR2 SASEGT. CDR3: CASSGTGTGSSEAFF. CDR3 coding DNA: TGTGCCAGCAGTGGTACCGGGACAGGGAGTTCTGAAGCTTTCTTT.

The gene calls are TRBV16 and TRBJ1-4; no definite D call. Per germline, CDR1 KGHSY and CDR2 FQNENV. The CDR3 has 15 residues. V gave up 2 bases and J gave up 9 bases, with 16 bases separating them. This CDR3 reads CASSQILLRVQKLFF. CDR3 coding DNA: TGTGCCAGCAGCCAAATCCTCTTGAGGGTGCAAAAACTGTTTTTT.

The rearrangement joins TRBV27 to TRBJ2-3, with D tentatively TRBD2 (5 bases). V lost 2 bases and J lost 6, with 6 bases in between. The germline CDR1 and CDR2 sequences are MNHEY and SMNVEV (reference sequence). This CDR3 contains 12 residues. The DNA of the CDR3 is TGTGCCAGCAGTTTACGAGGGGATACGCAGTATTTT. The encoded protein is CASSLRGDTQYF.

Here the CDR3 reads CASIGTSGRGSYEQYF. The CDR3 DNA follows: TGTGCCAGCATCGGGACTAGCGGGAGGGGGTCCTACGAGCAGTACTTC. The chain employs TRBV2 and TRBJ2-7; 16 nucleotides align to TRBD2. This CDR3 spans 16 amino acids. CDR1 and CDR2 from the germline V gene are SNHLY and FYNNEI. J gave up 1 base and V 7 bases, and 4 bases lay outside the gene matches.

In nucleotides, the CDR3 is TGTGCCAGTAGTATAGATTTTGGGACAGCCCAGCATTTT. It translates to CASSIDFGTAQHF. V is TRBV19 and J is TRBJ1-5; 7 bases are shared with TRBD1. With 0 bases clipped from V and 11 bases from J, the junction kept 4 bases outside the gene matches. Germline V gives CDR1 LNHDA, CDR2 SQIVND (reference sequence). The length of the CDR3 is 13 residues.

The chain combines TRBV9 with TRBJ1-2; TRBD1 matches 7 bases. The CDR3 extends over 14 amino acids. The ends lost 6 bases at V and 0 bases at J; junction bases unmatched: 5. Germline lookup yields CDR1 SGDLS and CDR2 YYNGEE. CDR3 loop: CASTVQGANYGYTF. CDR3 nucleotide sequence: TGTGCCAGCACCGTCCAGGGGGCTAACTATGGCTACACCTTC.

V is TRBV5-4 and J is TRBJ2-3; TRBD1 aligns across 9 bases. V lost 0 bases, J lost 8 bases, and 10 bases stayed unmatched. CDR1 is SGHNT and CDR2 is YYREEE in the germline V gene (reference sequence). The CDR3 is 16 residues long. DNA for the CDR3: TGTGCCAGCAGCTTGGAACAGGACAGGGGAAAGTTTACGCAGTATTTT. Translation gives CASSLEQDRGKFTQYF.

This rearrangement joins TRBV7-9 to TRBJ1-5; TRBD1 matches 7 bases. Germline V gene data show CDR1 as SEHNR and CDR2 as FQNEAQ (reference sequence). V trimming: 4 bases; J trimming: 3 bases; junction bases outside the gene matches: 6. The CDR3 spans 15 residues. The chain's CDR3 is CASSSQTGTNQPQHF. The CDR3 region has the DNA TGTGCCAGCAGCTCTCAGACAGGGACCAATCAGCCCCAGCATTTT.

The rearrangement links TRBV18 to TRBJ2-5, with 9 nucleotides matching TRBD2. Looked up from germline, CDR1 is KGHSH and CDR2 is LQKENI. This CDR3 region has 15 residues. The trim removed 3 bases at V and 2 bases at J, leaving 4 bases unmatched. The CDR3 sequence: CASSPAGGRQETQYF. The CDR3 DNA reads TGTGCCAGCTCACCGGCGGGGGGGCGGCAAGAGACCCAGTACTTC.

V gene TRBV7-8 combines with J gene TRBJ2-7, with 7 bases matching TRBD1. Germline trimming cut 3 bases from V and 3 bases from J; bases unmatched to any gene: 2. The CDR3 has 13 amino acids. Looked up from germline, CDR1 is SGHVS and CDR2 is FQNEAQ. The CDR3 here is CASSFRQGYEQYF. DNA for the CDR3: TGTGCCAGCAGCTTTAGACAGGGCTACGAGCAGTACTTC. The full variable domain, its missing parts supplied by reference TRBV7-8 and TRBJ2-7, is GAGVSQSPRYKVAKRGQDVALRCDPISGHVSLFWYQQALGQGPEFLTYFQNEAQLDKSGLPSDRFFAERPEGSVSTLKIQRTQQEDSAVYLCASSFRQGYEQYFGPGTRLTVT.

The chain has TRBV5-1 and TRBJ2-5, with TRBD2 matching 14 bases. The CDR3 covers 16 residues. V trimming: 4 bases; J trimming: 4 bases; junction bases outside the gene matches: 6. Germline V gene data show CDR1 as SGHRS and CDR2 as YFSETQ. CDR3 bases: TGCGCCAGCAGCCCGGGACTAGCGGGAGAACTAGAGACCCAGTACTTC. Protein product: CASSPGLAGELETQYF. Drawing the rest from reference TRBV5-1 and TRBJ2-5, the complete variable domain is KAGVTQTPRYLIKTRGQQVTLSCSPISGHRSVSWYQQTPGQGLQFLFEYFSETQRNKGNFPGRFSGRQFSNSRSEMNVSTLELGDSALYLCASSPGLAGELETQYFGPGTRLLVL.

The V and J genes are TRBV5-1 and TRBJ2-5; TRBD2 agrees at 10 bases. With V trimmed by 0 bases and J by 5 bases, 7 bases remained unmatched. This CDR3 has 16 residues. In germline, CDR1 is SGHRS, CDR2 YFSETQ. This CDR3 is CASSLELAGERETQYF. In nucleotides, the CDR3 is TGCGCCAGCAGCTTGGAGCTAGCGGGAGAGAGGGAGACCCAGTACTTC.

This chain joins TRBV6-1 and TRBJ2-3; D unresolved. V lost 3 bases and J 8 bases, leaving 12 bases between the germline ends. The germline CDR1 and CDR2 sequences are MNHNS and SASEGT. This CDR3 contains 13 residues. Written as DNA, the CDR3 is TGTGCCAGCAGTGAGCTGGTCCCAGGTACGCAGTATTTT. As protein: CASSELVPGTQYF.

The chain is built from TRBV2 and TRBJ1-5; TRBD1 matches at 8 bases. With V trimmed by 3 bases and J by 3 bases, 4 bases remained unmatched. The CDR3 covers 15 residues. Germline V gives CDR1 SNHLY, CDR2 FYNNEI. The CDR3 DNA reads as TGTGCCAGCAGTGACATGGACAGGGCCAATCAGCCCCAGCATTTT. It translates to CASSDMDRANQPQHF.

This clone was detected only once. The DNA for the CDR3 is TGTGCCAGCAGCTTAGCTTGGCCCACCCCGCTTACCCTGAACTATGGCTACACCTTC. Its translation: CASSLAWPTPLTLNYGYTF. The V and J genes are TRBV7-2 and TRBJ1-2; D not certain. CDR1 is SGHTA and CDR2 is FQGNSA in the germline V gene. The CDR3 spans 19 residues. Trimming pared 0 bases from V and 2 bases from J, leaving 22 bases between.

This clone was found once. The rearrangement uses TRBV7-9 and TRBJ1-2; the D gene is possibly TRBD1 (5 bases). Trimming removed 10 bases at V and 4 bases at J, with 13 bases between. The CDR3 is made up of 12 amino acids. From germline, CDR1 is SEHNR and CDR2 FQNEAQ (reference sequence). The CDR3: CAIPDRPYGYTF. The DNA for the CDR3 is TGTGCCATACCCGACAGACCCTATGGCTACACCTTC.

This chain joins TRBV28 and TRBJ2-1, with TRBD1 as a possible D gene (5 bases). The V end was cut by 2 bases, the J end by 10 bases, with 9 bases between. The CDR3 length is 12 residues. The germline CDR1 and CDR2 sequences are MDHEN and SYDVKM. The CDR3 region is CASSLGATEQFF. CDR3 coding DNA: TGTGCCAGCAGTTTAGGGGCCACAGAGCAGTTCTTC. The whole variable domain, remainder taken from reference TRBV28 and TRBJ2-1, is DVKVTQSSRYLVKRTGEKVFLECVQDMDHENMFWYRQDPGLGLRLIYFSYDVKMKEKGDIPEGYSVSREKKERFSLILESASTNQTSMYLCASSLGATEQFFGPGTRLTVL.

The count of this clone is one. The rearrangement uses TRBV19 and TRBJ1-4, with TRBD1 matching 8 bases. Germline V gene sequence: CDR1 LNHDA, CDR2 SQIVND (reference sequence). Unmatched junction bases numbered 12, after V lost 5 bases and J lost 7 bases. This CDR3 contains 16 residues. CDR3 nucleotides: TGTGCCAGTAGTGTCGGACAGGGAGTCGGGGGTGAAAAACTGTTTTTT. This codes for CASSVGQGVGGEKLFF.

The rearrangement joins TRBV6-5 to TRBJ1-2, with a weak D call TRBD1 (5 bases). The germline CDR1 and CDR2 sequences are MNHEY and SVGAGI. Trimming pared 0 bases from V and 2 bases from J, leaving 10 bases between. CDR3 length: 15 residues. The CDR3 DNA is TGTGCCAGCAGTTACTCGGGGAGGGGCAACTATGGCTACACCTTC. Its protein product is CASSYSGRGNYGYTF.

The chain has TRBV9 and TRBJ1-1; tentatively, D is TRBD1 (5 bases). The CDR3 runs to 14 residues. Germline V gene lookup returns CDR1 SGDLS and CDR2 YYNGEE. Trimming left V 7 bases short and J 0 bases short, with 13 bases between. The CDR3: CASRPGHLNTEAFF. DNA for the CDR3: TGTGCCAGCCGACCCGGACACCTGAACACTGAAGCTTTCTTT.

The gene calls are TRBV7-3 and TRBJ1-2, with D possibly matching TRBD1 (5 bases). V was trimmed by 5 bases and J by 8 bases, leaving 21 bases between them. Germline loops: CDR1 SGHTA, CDR2 FQGTGA. The CDR3 has 15 amino acids. The CDR3 spells CASSAHGGRVEGYTF. CDR3 nucleotides: TGTGCCAGCAGCGCTCACGGGGGGAGGGTTGAAGGCTACACCTTC.

This CDR3 is CASSQGSAAYEQYF. The CDR3 nucleotides are TGTGCCAGCAGTCAGGGGTCCGCTGCCTACGAGCAGTACTTC. The chain is built from TRBV6-6 and TRBJ2-7; D is possibly TRBD1 (6 bases). Germline V lookup: CDR1 MNHNY, CDR2 SVGAGI (reference sequence). Deletions cut 5 bases from V and 2 bases from J, with 13 bases between. The CDR3 extends over 14 amino acids.

The chain combines TRBV28 with TRBJ2-2; 10 bases line up with TRBD2. Losses at the gene ends were 4 bases for V and 5 bases for J; bases not matched to a gene: 7. The CDR3 is 16 amino acids. CDR1 is MDHEN and CDR2 is SYDVKM in the germline V gene. CDR3 DNA sequence: TGTGCCAGCAGTTCGTCTAGCGGGAGCGGAACCGGGGAGCTGTTTTTT. It yields the protein CASSSSSGSGTGELFF.

The chain employs TRBV6-5 and TRBJ1-5; maybe TRBD1 (6 bases). The CDR3 spans 13 residues. V shed 5 bases and J shed 7 bases, with 12 bases lying between them. The germline V gene encodes CDR1 MNHEY and CDR2 SVGAGI. CDR3 coding DNA: TGTGCCAGCAGTAAACAGGGTTACCAGCCCCAGCATTTT. The encoded protein is CASSKQGYQPQHF.

CDR3: CASSSLRSAYGYTF. The CDR3 nucleotides are TGTGCCAGCAGTTCTTTGAGGAGTGCGTATGGCTACACCTTC. The chain uses TRBV27 and TRBJ1-2; no firm D call. The CDR3 has 14 residues. Germline values: CDR1 MNHEY, CDR2 SMNVEV (reference sequence). With 4 bases removed from V and 5 bases from J, the gap between germline ends came to 14 bases.

The chain couples TRBV28 to TRBJ1-1; D is unclear. The ends were cut back, 2 bases at V and 1 base at J, with 2 bases in the middle. CDR1 is MDHEN and CDR2 is SYDVKM in the germline V gene. The CDR3 is 12 residues long. CDR3 loop: CASSLQNTEAFF. In DNA, the CDR3 is TGTGCCAGCAGTTTACAGAACACTGAAGCTTTCTTT.